This T cell receptor (beta chain) was captured in a study of blood T cell repertoires in COVID-19 (dated by TCRdb to 2019 to 2021). Looking at the study overall: Collaborator samples came from the United States, Italy and Spain and covered acute and convalescent phases of COVID-19. Samples came from the ongoing ImmuneRACE study (first 160 participants) plus 1,254 subjects from 6 global collaborators. The repertoires were released in a freely available public database intended as a resource for research on the immune response to SARS-CoV-2. Where HLA class I and class II types were available, the types were taken from metadata supplied by the sample provider, not from assay-based typing. The prospective study material was composed of cDNA or gDNA derived from T cells, B-cell-depleted T cells, or PBMCs. Nearly every sample came with metadata listing a de-identified subject ID, COVID-19 status, age in years and sex. The dataset comprised deeply sampled blood TCRbeta repertoires from subjects exposed to, actively infected with, or recovered from COVID-19. Study-wide conclusions, independent of this receptor: The quantity of clinical and demographic metadata differed by source and by participant and was supplied without curation.

TCRbeta CDR3 regions were amplified from genomic DNA using the immunoSEQ Assay, a bias-controlled multiplex PCR. Per the source publication's procedure: The number of nucleated cells in each sample was estimated from the amplification of reference gene primers within the assay. To quantify the absolute abundance of each unique TCRbeta CDR3 rearrangement, sequence reads were collapsed and filtered. For each sample, productive Simpson clonality was calculated by taking the square root of Simpson's diversity index across productive rearrangements. This immuneACCESS table, as held by TCRdb, lists in-frame sequences with V and J called but not all clones. Of the missing ones, under half trace to an unresolved V gene in checked studies; the others have no known cause. The D gene and trimming were derived from the DNA, and the V and J assignments and clone size from that table. This sample lists just under 350,000 clones; around nine tenths were detected once. The ten largest clonotypes hold 3% to 4% of the sample.

Regarding this clone: There is no known antigen for this receptor. No per-base quality is available; no much larger clone lies one base away.

Samples from volunteer blood donors who had recovered from COVID-19 were contributed by a second Seattle source. The collaborating institutions used their own protocols to collect whole blood in K2EDTA tubes. For TCRbeta analysis, collaborator samples were shipped as frozen whole blood, as isolated PBMCs, or as DNA extracted from either sample type. Its CDR3 holds 15 amino acids, cysteine through phenylalanine. Of the read, only the CDR3 DNA is kept; its 45 bases are in frame from base 1. At the junction V is shortened by 0 bases and J by 4 bases; bases outside the gene matches: 4. The CDR1 and CDR2 encoded by the germline V gene (reference sequence) are SGHNT and YYREEE.

The TCR sequence derives from a woman under 30 who had recovered from COVID-19. The sequence is built from TRBV5-4 and TRBJ1-5; 7 of the junction bases match TRBD1. The sample taken for sequencing was peripheral blood. The DNA is TGTGCCAGCAGCTTGGGGACAGGAGGGAATCAGCCCCAGCATTTT. It translates as CASSLGTGGNQPQHF.